This T cell receptor (beta chain) was captured in a study of T cells in Graves' hyperthyroidism and ophthalmopathy. This clonotype was observed a few times. The CDR3 has 13 residues. Trimming removed 3 bases from V and 7 bases from J, with 10 bases in between. The V gene's germline CDR1 is SGDLS and CDR2 YYNGEE. TCR beta CDR3 regions were amplified from RNA. First-round RT-PCR targeting the TCR CDR3 was performed with the HTBI primer set. MiXCR was run by TCRdb on the multiplex PCR reads, yielding one entry per CDR3 protein. The sample yields 380,000 or so distinct CDR3 sequences, less than 15% seen once.

This receptor was obtained from a man between 25 and 39 years old with Graves' hyperthyroidism that later progressed to Graves' ophthalmopathy. V usage is TRBV9 and J usage is TRBJ2-2; no reliable D call. Source material: blood. CDR3 in amino acids: CASSAVSVGELFF. In DNA, the CDR3 is TGTGCCAGCAGCGCCGTGAGTGTCGGGGAGCTGTTTTTT.